A selection of T cell receptor beta chains follows, all from one sample in a study of blood T cell repertoires in COVID-19. The data were produced by immunoSEQ multiplex PCR, yet TCRdb's version contains in-frame clones alone and is incomplete. The table records about 46,000 clones, around 88% of them present only once. The sequencing input was peripheral blood. These TCRs come from a woman aged 80 or over with acute or convalescent COVID-19. Both conserved end residues are part of each CDR3. Each record gives: V gene, D gene, clone size, J gene, CDR3 DNA, CDR3 protein. A D gene is named only where the DNA matches it firmly. The size field is filled for only some rows; it gives once, few, many or a size class.

TRBV6-1	NA	NA	TRBJ1-2	TGTGCCAGCAGTGACCCTAGGTTCGATGGCTACACCTTC	CASSDPRFDGYTF
TRBV10-2	NA	NA	TRBJ2-2	TGCGCCAGCAGGTCACAGGCCAACACCGGGGAGCTGTTTTTT	CASRSQANTGELFF
TRBV3-1/TRBV3-2	TRBD1	medium-sized	TRBJ1-6	TGTGCCAGCAGACTCGGACAGGGGCTCACCCTCCACTTT	CASRLGQGLTLHF
TRBV18	TRBD1	once	TRBJ1-1	TGTGCCAGCTCACCAATGAGCGGGACAGGGTTGTTGGGAGCTTTCTTT	CASSPMSGTGLLGAFF
TRBV30	NA	NA	TRBJ1-6	TGTGCCTGGAGTGATATGGCTAATTCACCCCTCCACTTT	CAWSDMANSPLHF
TRBV19	TRBD1	NA	TRBJ2-7	TGTGCCAGTAGTACCTCGGGACAGGGATCCTACGAGCAGTACTTC	CASSTSGQGSYEQYF
TRBV3-1/TRBV3-2	NA	NA	TRBJ2-2	TGTGCCAGCAGCCGTCGGTTGTCAGGGTCGGGCACCGGGGAGCTGTTTTTT	CASSRRLSGSGTGELFF
TRBV6-2/TRBV6-3	TRBD1	NA	TRBJ1-3	TGTGCCAGCAGTTCCGGGACAGGGGTCGGAAACACCATATATTTT	CASSSGTGVGNTIYF
TRBV5-6	TRBD1	NA	TRBJ1-1	TGTGCCAGCAGCTTGTTACAGGGGGCCACTGAAGCTTTCTTT	CASSLLQGATEAFF
TRBV10-3	NA	NA	TRBJ2-7	TGTGCCATCGCTGAACGGACAGACACCTACGAGCAGTACTTC	CAIAERTDTYEQYF
TRBV3-1/TRBV3-2	NA	NA	TRBJ1-1	TGTGCCAGCAGCCTACGACAGGCCGTGAACACTGAAGCTTTCTTT	CASSLRQAVNTEAFF
TRBV6-5	NA	NA	TRBJ2-7	TGTGCCAGCAGTTACGGGCAGCCCCCCTCCGAGCAGTACTTC	CASSYGQPPSEQYF
TRBV6-4	TRBD2	NA	TRBJ2-1	TGTGCCAGCAGTGAGGGGCTAGCGGGGAACAATGAGCAGTTCTTC	CASSEGLAGNNEQFF
TRBV2	NA	once	TRBJ2-3	TGTGCCAGCAGCCTACTCCTCTCAGGGGATACGCAGTATTTT	CASSLLLSGDTQYF
TRBV6-6	NA	NA	TRBJ1-4	TGTGCCAGCAGCGAAAGGGACAATCCTTATGAAAAACTGTTTTTT	CASSERDNPYEKLFF
TRBV11-3	TRBD2	NA	TRBJ2-3	TGTGCCAGCAGCAGTGGACTAGCGGGAGCTTCTAGCACAGATACGCAGTATTTT	CASSSGLAGASSTDTQYF
TRBV12-3/TRBV12-4	NA	NA	TRBJ1-5	TGTGCCAGCAGCCTGACAGAGAATCAGCCCCAGCATTTT	CASSLTENQPQHF